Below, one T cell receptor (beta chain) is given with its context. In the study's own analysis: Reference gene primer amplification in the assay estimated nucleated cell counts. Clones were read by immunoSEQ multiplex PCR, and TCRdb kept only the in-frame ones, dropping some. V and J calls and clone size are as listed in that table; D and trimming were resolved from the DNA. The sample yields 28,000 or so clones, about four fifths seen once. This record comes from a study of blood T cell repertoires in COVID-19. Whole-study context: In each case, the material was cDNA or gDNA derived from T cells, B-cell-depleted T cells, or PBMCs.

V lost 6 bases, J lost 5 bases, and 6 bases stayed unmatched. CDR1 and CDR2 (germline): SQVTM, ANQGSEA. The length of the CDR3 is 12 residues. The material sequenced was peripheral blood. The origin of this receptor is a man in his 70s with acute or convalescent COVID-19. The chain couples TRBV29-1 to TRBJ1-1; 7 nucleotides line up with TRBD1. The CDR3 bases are TGCAGCGTGAACAGGGGTGGAACTGAAGCTTTCTTT. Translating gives CSVNRGGTEAFF.